This entry concerns a single T cell receptor (beta chain). The antigen is undetermined. Between the trimmed V and J ends, which lost 5 bases and 6 bases, there was a span of 4 bases. Germline CDR1 is SGHVS and CDR2 is FQNEAQ. This CDR3 region has 11 residues. The data were obtained in a study of T cells in localized non-small cell lung cancer. Study-wide results and limits: For the top 100 tumor clones, a median roughly 56 also appeared in adjacent lung.

Data came from immunoSEQ multiplex PCR; TCRdb stores just in-frame clones and leaves some out. This sample has approximately 20,000 clones; 89% occur once, and the top ten carry approximately 8.7%. The receptor was derived from a man aged 35-75 years with stage I lung adenocarcinoma. The V and J genes are TRBV7-8 and TRBJ1-4; no firm D call. The material sequenced was peripheral blood, taken before any cancer treatment. In nucleotides, the CDR3 is TGTGCCAGCAGCCCCGATGAAAAACTGTTTTTT. Encoded protein: CASSPDEKLFF.